Each of the 32 T cell receptor beta chains below was sequenced from the same sample in a study of CD8 T cells in ankylosing spondylitis. General study findings and limits: Typical of ankylosing spondylitis blood, it appeared, was a TCR beta motif of eight highly homologous variants.

No antigen has been assigned to these receptors. Each CDR3 protein gets one entry after TCRdb re-called the 5' RACE reads with MiXCR. This table holds about 540,000 distinct CDR3 sequences, 12% found once. Sample: blood, either unsorted or a sorted T cell fraction (not recorded which). The receptors were gathered from a male donor with ankylosing spondylitis.

The V gene is TRBV28, the J gene TRBJ2-2; D remains unclear. The CDR3 is 12 residues long. The V gene's germline CDR1 is MDHEN and CDR2 SYDVKM. CDR3 in DNA: TGTGCGGCTGGCGCGAACACCGGGGAGCTGTTTTTT. It is translated as CAAGANTGELFF. The variable domain in full, with the rest retrieved from reference TRBV28 and TRBJ2-2, is DVKVTQSSRYLVKRTGEKVFLECVQDMDHENMFWYRQDPGLGLRLIYFSYDVKMKEKGDIPEGYSVSREKKERFSLILESASTNQTSMYLCAAGANTGELFFGEGSRLTVL.

V and J are TRBV6-5 and TRBJ1-6; the D is unclear. Germline V gives CDR1 MNHEY, CDR2 SVGAGI. This CDR3 comprises 15 residues. Deletions cut 0 bases from V and 8 bases from J, with 11 bases between. CDR3: CASSYSIQHDSPLHF. The CDR3 nucleotides read TGTGCCAGCAGTTACTCGATCCAGCATGATTCACCCCTCCACTTT.

This sequence joins TRBV20-1 and TRBJ2-5; tentative D call: TRBD2 (6 bases). This CDR3 has 11 amino acids. V was clipped by 5 bases and J by 5 bases, with 9 bases between them. CDR1 and CDR2 (germline): DFQATT, SNEGSKA (reference sequence). In DNA form, the CDR3 reads TGCAGTGCTTCTAGCGAGGAGACCCAGTACTTC. Amino acid sequence: CSASSEETQYF.

This clonotype was observed a few times. The chain employs TRBV3-1 and TRBJ2-3; 7 bases match TRBD2. V gave up 0 bases and J gave up 5 bases; unmatched junction bases: 11. The germline V gene encodes CDR1 LGHDT and CDR2 YNNKEL (reference sequence). CDR3 size: 17 residues. The CDR3 is CASSQDVFAGVGDTQYF. DNA for the CDR3: TGTGCCAGCAGCCAAGACGTCTTTGCGGGAGTTGGAGATACGCAGTATTTT.

This chain joins TRBV5-1 and TRBJ2-7, with a tentative D call TRBD1 (6 bases). CDR1 and CDR2 (germline): SGHRS, YFSETQ. V lost 0 bases, J lost 5 bases, and 9 bases lay in between. CDR3 length equals 13 residues. The CDR3 sequence is CASSLGTADEQYV. DNA for the CDR3: TGCGCCAGCAGCTTGGGGACAGCTGACGAGCAGTACGTC.

The V and J genes are TRBV3-1 and TRBJ2-1; TRBD2 might be the D (5 bases). The germline V gene encodes CDR1 LGHDT and CDR2 YNNKEL (reference sequence). Trimming took off 6 bases at V and 7 bases at J, with 16 bases between the two ends. The CDR3 is made up of 14 amino acids. The CDR3 DNA reads TGTGCCAGCAGGGACTCCACCCTGGAAAATGAGCAGTTCTTC. This gives the protein CASRDSTLENEQFF.

The rearrangement joins TRBV4-2 to TRBJ1-2; D perhaps matches TRBD1 (6 bases). Trimming cost V 2 bases and J 13 bases, with 11 bases left between them. In germline, CDR1 is LGHNA, CDR2 YNFKEQ. The CDR3 sequence is 11 residues long. Here the CDR3 DNA reads TGTGCCAGCAGCCAAACAGGGCCCTTCACCTTC. Translating gives CASSQTGPFTF.

This clonotype was observed at least ten times. The V call is TRBV14, the J call TRBJ2-1; maybe TRBD2 (5 bases). The CDR3 extends over 15 amino acids. Germline loops: CDR1 SGHDN, CDR2 FVKESK. Trimming pared 4 bases from V and 5 bases from J, leaving 15 bases between. CDR3 coding DNA: TGTGCCAGCAGCCCCCGGATCGGGGTTAACAATGAGCAGTTCTTC. Its protein product is CASSPRIGVNNEQFF.

The CDR3 DNA follows: TGTGCCAGCAGCTGGACAGGGGGCGTAGAGCAGTTCTTC. Amino acid sequence: CASSWTGGVEQFF. V and J are TRBV7-9 and TRBJ2-1; TRBD1 aligns across 11 bases. CDR1 is SEHNR and CDR2 is FQNEAQ in the germline V gene (reference sequence). This CDR3 region has 13 residues. J gave up 10 bases and V 4 bases, and 3 bases lay outside the gene matches.

The CDR3 region has the DNA TGTGCCAGCCGAGGGGACTATAGCTCCTACGAGCAGTACTTC. Translated: CASRGDYSSYEQYF. The rearrangement links TRBV27 to TRBJ2-7; TRBD2 aligns across 7 bases. The CDR3 is 14 residues long. After removal of 8 bases from V and 0 bases from J, the junction contained 7 bases not matched to a gene. In germline, CDR1 is MNHEY, CDR2 SMNVEV (reference sequence).

The table lists this clonotype with a few counts. V usage is TRBV15 and J usage is TRBJ2-1, with 9 positions matching TRBD1. V shed 3 bases and J 5 bases; nucleotides not matched to a gene: 8. Germline-derived CDR1 and CDR2 are LNHNV and YYDKDF (reference sequence). This CDR3 comprises 16 residues. The chain's CDR3 is CATSRGSGQGNNEQFF. In DNA form, the CDR3 reads TGTGCCACCAGCAGGGGGTCGGGACAGGGAAACAATGAGCAGTTCTTC.

The chain has TRBV5-6 and TRBJ1-2, with D hard to call. Germline loops: CDR1 SGHDT, CDR2 YYEEEE. This CDR3 comprises 17 residues. Trimming pared 1 base from V and 2 bases from J, leaving 18 bases between. Here the CDR3 DNA reads TGTGCCAGCAGCTTGTTATATCATTCGGGTGAGAACTATGGCTACACCTTC. Protein: CASSLLYHSGENYGYTF.

This clonotype has just a few counts. V gene TRBV5-4 combines with J gene TRBJ2-7; D call uncertain. V dropped 0 bases and J dropped 0 bases, with 10 bases sitting between them. The CDR3 covers 15 residues. Germline values: CDR1 SGHNT, CDR2 YYREEE (reference sequence). CDR3 DNA sequence: TGTGCCAGCAGCTTGGCCGGCGGACCCTCCTACGAGCAGTACTTC. It encodes CASSLAGGPSYEQYF.

The chain is built from TRBV6-2 or TRBV6-3 and TRBJ2-1; 14 nucleotides match TRBD2. V dropped 8 bases and J dropped 7; count of bases not matched to a gene: 22. The CDR3 runs to 20 residues. Germline loops: CDR1 MNHEY, CDR2 SVGEGT. The CDR3 reads CASPPTGTSGRGGPGNEQFF. The CDR3 coding sequence is TGTGCCAGCCCTCCGACCGGGACTAGCGGGAGAGGGGGCCCGGGGAATGAGCAGTTCTTC.

The CDR3 region has the DNA TGCGCCAGCAGCTTTAGTGGGACAGGGTATCGGAACATTCAGTACTTC. Translating gives CASSFSGTGYRNIQYF. The genes are TRBV5-1 and TRBJ2-4; TRBD1 aligns across 9 bases. The V and J ends lost 2 bases and 7 bases, in that order; junction bases with no gene match: 10. CDR3 length equals 16 residues. Germline loops: CDR1 SGHRS, CDR2 YFSETQ. The full variable domain, in which reference TRBV5-1 and TRBJ2-4 provide the parts outside the CDR3, is KAGVTQTPRYLIKTRGQQVTLSCSPISGHRSVSWYQQTPGQGLQFLFEYFSETQRNKGNFPGRFSGRQFSNSRSEMNVSTLELGDSALYLCASSFSGTGYRNIQYFGAGTRLSVL.

The chain is built from TRBV20-1 and TRBJ2-1; 10 positions match TRBD2. Unmatched junction bases numbered 12, after V lost 5 bases and J lost 8 bases. CDR3 length: 15 residues. Per germline, CDR1 DFQATT and CDR2 SNEGSKA (reference sequence). The DNA for the CDR3 is TGCAGTGCTCCCCGCCAAGCGGGAGGGCCCCATGAGCAGTTCTTC. Its protein is CSAPRQAGGPHEQFF.

Only a few counts were recorded for this clonotype. The rearrangement uses TRBV20-1 and TRBJ2-5; D gene uncertain. Germline V lookup: CDR1 DFQATT, CDR2 SNEGSKA (reference sequence). The CDR3 totals 11 residues. The germline V and J ends were trimmed by 8 bases and 7 bases, with 14 bases remaining between them. The CDR3 region is CSPKMGSTQYF. CDR3 sequence (DNA): TGCAGTCCAAAAATGGGATCGACCCAGTACTTC.

This clonotype was found many times. The chain uses TRBV29-1 and TRBJ1-1; D gene ambiguous. Germline values: CDR1 SQVTM, CDR2 ANQGSEA. Trimming took off 6 bases at V and 6 bases at J, with 17 bases between the two ends. The CDR3 has 13 residues. CDR3 in DNA: TGCAGCGTATCCGGTGGGCTCCCCTCTGAAGCTTTCTTT. This sequence encodes CSVSGGLPSEAFF.

This clonotype was picked up a small number of times. This rearrangement joins TRBV6-1 to TRBJ1-4; tentatively, D is TRBD1 (6 bases). V gave up 10 bases and J gave up 7 bases, with 19 bases separating them. Per the germline V gene, CDR1 is MNHNS and CDR2 is SASEGT. The CDR3 has 14 amino acids. CDR3 DNA: TGTGCCACCTACCCAGGAGGGGGGGGTGAAAAACTGTTTTTT. As protein: CATYPGGGGEKLFF.

V is TRBV4-2 and J is TRBJ2-1, with 8 bases aligning to TRBD1. V lost 5 bases, J lost 8 bases, and 11 bases stayed unmatched. The CDR3 has 15 amino acids. Germline lookup yields CDR1 LGHNA and CDR2 YNFKEQ. CDR3 region: CASSTLTGGGDEQFF. The CDR3 DNA is TGTGCCAGCAGCACCCTTACAGGGGGAGGCGATGAGCAGTTCTTC.

This clonotype came up once. The chain uses TRBV18 and TRBJ2-5, with a tentative D call TRBD2 (6 bases). Deletions cut 6 bases from V and 4 bases from J, with 15 bases between. The CDR3 sequence is 14 residues long. The germline gives CDR1 KGHSH, CDR2 LQKENI. CDR3 in amino acids: CASSARRERETQYF. In DNA, the CDR3 is TGTGCCAGCTCCGCTAGACGGGAGAGAGAGACCCAGTACTTC.

The rearrangement uses TRBV5-6 and TRBJ2-4, with 11 bases matching TRBD1. Unmatched junction bases numbered 9, after V lost 7 bases and J lost 9 bases. The CDR3 is 14 amino acids. CDR1 is SGHDT, CDR2 YYEEEE, per germline. This CDR3 is CASGPWTGGPIQYF. The CDR3, as DNA: TGTGCCAGCGGCCCCTGGACAGGGGGCCCCATTCAGTACTTC.

This clonotype appeared many times. The V gene is TRBV12-3 or TRBV12-4, the J gene TRBJ2-1, with 13 bases identical to TRBD2. Trimming cost V 6 bases and J 10 bases; bases outside gene matches: 9. This CDR3 comprises 15 residues. The CDR3 spells CASRLAGGPSGEQFF. The DNA of the CDR3 is TGTGCCAGCAGACTAGCGGGAGGGCCTAGTGGAGAGCAGTTCTTC.

This clonotype was observed a handful of times. This chain joins TRBV7-8 and TRBJ1-1; possibly TRBD1 for D (6 bases). This CDR3 region has 15 residues. Germline V lookup: CDR1 SGHVS, CDR2 FQNEAQ. Trimming took off 5 bases at V and 6 bases at J, with 19 bases between the two ends. CDR3 coding DNA: TGTGCCAGCAGCGTAGGTCATGAGGGGGGGGCTGAAGCTTTCTTT. It translates to CASSVGHEGGAEAFF.

This clonotype was picked up a small number of times. The chain employs TRBV20-1 and TRBJ1-5; tentatively, D is TRBD1 (6 bases). Germline V gene sequence: CDR1 DFQATT, CDR2 SNEGSKA (reference sequence). This CDR3 has 15 amino acids. Deletions cut 0 bases from V and 4 bases from J, with 13 bases between. CDR3 bases: TGCAGTGCTAGAGATTTGGGCAGGGGAAATCAGCCCCAGCATTTT. Its translation is CSARDLGRGNQPQHF.

This clonotype was seen only a few times. This chain joins TRBV11-2 and TRBJ2-2; possible D gene TRBD2, 6 bases. The CDR3 loop spans 13 amino acids. With 5 bases removed from V and 7 bases from J, the gap between germline ends came to 11 bases. Germline CDR1 and CDR2: SGHAT and FQNNGV. The CDR3 spells CASSLLANGELFF. CDR3 DNA sequence: TGTGCCAGCAGCCTACTAGCTAACGGGGAGCTGTTTTTT.

This clonotype was found a few times. The genes are TRBV24-1 and TRBJ2-5, with TRBD1 identical over 7 bases. This CDR3 has 15 amino acids. J gave up 2 bases and V 4 bases, and 6 bases lay outside the gene matches. Germline V gives CDR1 KGHDR, CDR2 SFDVKD. CDR3 in DNA: TGTGCCACCAGTGACGAAGGGACAGCGCAAGAGACCCAGTACTTC. Translating it yields CATSDEGTAQETQYF.

This clonotype was picked up a small number of times. The chain has TRBV11-2 and TRBJ2-5; D gene unclear. V gave up 2 bases and J gave up 5 bases, with 12 bases separating them. This CDR3 spans 14 amino acids. Germline assignment: CDR1 SGHAT and CDR2 FQNNGV. CDR3 in amino acids: CASSLPYSQETQYF. Here the CDR3 DNA reads TGTGCCAGCAGCTTACCCTACTCTCAGGAGACCCAGTACTTC.

This clonotype was observed a few times. The J gene is TRBJ2-7, the V gene TRBV7-2; possibly TRBD1 for D (6 bases). The germline V and J ends were trimmed by 1 base and 4 bases, with 11 bases remaining between them. Germline CDR1 reads SGHTA; CDR2 reads FQGNSA. This CDR3 comprises 14 residues. The CDR3 protein is CASSLDRVVYEQYF. The CDR3, as DNA: TGTGCCAGCAGCTTAGACAGGGTTGTATACGAGCAGTACTTC.

This chain links TRBV13 with TRBJ2-1, with D possibly TRBD2 on 6 matching bases. In germline, CDR1 is PRHDT, CDR2 FYEKMQ (reference sequence). Trimming took 6 bases from V and 4 from J, leaving 16 bases between them. This CDR3 is built from 15 residues. In nucleotides, the CDR3 is TGTGCCAGCAGACGTACGGGAGAATCTTACAATGAGCAGTTCTTC. It codes for CASRRTGESYNEQFF.

This clonotype was picked up a small number of times. V usage is TRBV6-1 and J usage is TRBJ2-6; weak D call: TRBD1 (5 bases). This CDR3 comprises 15 residues. The V and J ends lost 0 bases and 2 bases respectively, with 5 bases between them. Germline loops: CDR1 MNHNS, CDR2 SASEGT. The CDR3 is CASSEARAGANVLTF. The CDR3 DNA follows: TGTGCCAGCAGTGAAGCCAGGGCTGGGGCCAACGTCCTGACTTTC.

This clonotype has a handful of counts. V and J are TRBV12-3 or TRBV12-4 and TRBJ2-1; D may match TRBD1 or TRBD2 (6 bases each). CDR3 length: 14 amino acids. Trimming took 3 bases from V and 8 from J, leaving 14 bases between them. The CDR3 reads CASSFRGSGYEQFF. The CDR3 DNA is TGTGCCAGCAGTTTTAGGGGGAGCGGGTATGAGCAGTTCTTC.